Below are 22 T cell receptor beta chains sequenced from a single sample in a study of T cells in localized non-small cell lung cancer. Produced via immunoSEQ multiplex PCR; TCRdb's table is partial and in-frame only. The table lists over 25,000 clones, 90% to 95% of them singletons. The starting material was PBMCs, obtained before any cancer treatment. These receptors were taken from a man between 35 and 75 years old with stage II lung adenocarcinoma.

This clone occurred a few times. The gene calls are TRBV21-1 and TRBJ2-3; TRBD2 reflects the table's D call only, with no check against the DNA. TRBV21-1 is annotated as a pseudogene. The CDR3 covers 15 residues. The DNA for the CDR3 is TGTGCCAGCATCCTTGTGGCGGGAGGGCCCGATACGCAGTATTTT. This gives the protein CASILVAGGPDTQYF.

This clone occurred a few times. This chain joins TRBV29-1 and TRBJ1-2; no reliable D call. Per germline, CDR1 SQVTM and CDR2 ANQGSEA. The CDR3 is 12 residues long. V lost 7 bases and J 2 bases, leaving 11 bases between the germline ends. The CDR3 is CSGEDLNYGYTF. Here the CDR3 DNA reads TGCAGCGGAGAGGACCTGAACTATGGCTACACCTTC.

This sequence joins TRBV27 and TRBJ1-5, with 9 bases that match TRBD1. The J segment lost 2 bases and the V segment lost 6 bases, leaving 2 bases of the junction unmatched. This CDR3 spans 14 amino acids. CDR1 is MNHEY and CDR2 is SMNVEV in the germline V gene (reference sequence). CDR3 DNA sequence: TGTGCCAGCAGGGGACAGGGAGGCAATCAGCCCCAGCATTTT. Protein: CASRGQGGNQPQHF.

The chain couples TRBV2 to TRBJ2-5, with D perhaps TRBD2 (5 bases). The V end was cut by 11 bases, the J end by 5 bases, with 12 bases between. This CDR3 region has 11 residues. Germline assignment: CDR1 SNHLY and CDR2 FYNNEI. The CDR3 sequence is CASHRGETQYF. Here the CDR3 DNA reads TGTGCCTCCCACCGCGGGGAGACCCAGTACTTC.

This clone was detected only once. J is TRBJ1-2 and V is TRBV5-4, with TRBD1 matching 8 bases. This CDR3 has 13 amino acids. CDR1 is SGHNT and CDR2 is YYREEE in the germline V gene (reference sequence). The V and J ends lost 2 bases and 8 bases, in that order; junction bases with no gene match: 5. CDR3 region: CASSFQGAEGYTF. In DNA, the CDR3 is TGTGCCAGCAGCTTCCAGGGGGCGGAGGGCTACACCTTC.

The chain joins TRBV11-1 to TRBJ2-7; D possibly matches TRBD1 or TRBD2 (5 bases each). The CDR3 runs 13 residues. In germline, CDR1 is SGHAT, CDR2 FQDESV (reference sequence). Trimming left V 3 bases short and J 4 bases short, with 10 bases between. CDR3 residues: CASSFGEGYEQYF. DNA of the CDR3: TGTGCCAGCAGCTTTGGTGAGGGGTACGAGCAGTACTTC.

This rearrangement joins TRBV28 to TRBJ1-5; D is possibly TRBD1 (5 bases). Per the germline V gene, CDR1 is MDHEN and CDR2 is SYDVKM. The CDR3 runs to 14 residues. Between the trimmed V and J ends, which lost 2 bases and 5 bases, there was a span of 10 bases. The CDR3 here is CASSLIGDHQPQHF. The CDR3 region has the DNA TGTGCCAGCAGTTTAATCGGGGACCATCAGCCCCAGCATTTT.

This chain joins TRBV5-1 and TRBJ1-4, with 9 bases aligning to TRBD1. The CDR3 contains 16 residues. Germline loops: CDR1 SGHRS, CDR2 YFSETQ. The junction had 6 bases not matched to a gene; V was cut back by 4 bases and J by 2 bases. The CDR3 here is CASSLQGAVTNEKLFF. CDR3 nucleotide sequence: TGCGCCAGCAGCCTACAGGGGGCAGTTACTAATGAAAAACTGTTTTTT. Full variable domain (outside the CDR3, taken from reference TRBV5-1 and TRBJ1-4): KAGVTQTPRYLIKTRGQQVTLSCSPISGHRSVSWYQQTPGQGLQFLFEYFSETQRNKGNFPGRFSGRQFSNSRSEMNVSTLELGDSALYLCASSLQGAVTNEKLFFGSGTQLSVL.

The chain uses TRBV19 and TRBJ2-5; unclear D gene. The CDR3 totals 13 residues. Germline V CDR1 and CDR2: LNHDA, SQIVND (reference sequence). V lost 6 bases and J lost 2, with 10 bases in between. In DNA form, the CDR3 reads TGTGCCAGTAGCTTCGTACCACAAGAGACCCAGTACTTC. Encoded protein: CASSFVPQETQYF.

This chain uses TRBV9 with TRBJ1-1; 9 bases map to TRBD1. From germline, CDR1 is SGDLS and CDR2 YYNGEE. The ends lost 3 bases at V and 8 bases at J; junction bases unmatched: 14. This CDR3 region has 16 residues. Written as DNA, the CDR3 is TGTGCCAGCAGCGACACCATGGGGACAGGGCACCCAGAAGCTTTCTTT. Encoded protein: CASSDTMGTGHPEAFF.

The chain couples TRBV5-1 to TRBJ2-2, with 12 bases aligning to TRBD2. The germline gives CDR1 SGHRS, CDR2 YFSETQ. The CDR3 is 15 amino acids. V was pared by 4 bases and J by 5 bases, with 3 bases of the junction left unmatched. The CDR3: CASSTGTSGTGELFF. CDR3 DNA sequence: TGCGCCAGCAGCACCGGGACTAGCGGGACCGGGGAGCTGTTTTTT.

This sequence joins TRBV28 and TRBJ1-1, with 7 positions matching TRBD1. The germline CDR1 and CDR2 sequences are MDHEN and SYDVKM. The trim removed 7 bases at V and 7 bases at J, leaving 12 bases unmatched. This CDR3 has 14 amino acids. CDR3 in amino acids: CASKGPGQTFEAFF. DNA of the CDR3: TGTGCCAGCAAAGGACCGGGACAGACTTTTGAAGCTTTCTTT. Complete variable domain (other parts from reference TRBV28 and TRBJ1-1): DVKVTQSSRYLVKRTGEKVFLECVQDMDHENMFWYRQDPGLGLRLIYFSYDVKMKEKGDIPEGYSVSREKKERFSLILESASTNQTSMYLCASKGPGQTFEAFFGQGTRLTVV.

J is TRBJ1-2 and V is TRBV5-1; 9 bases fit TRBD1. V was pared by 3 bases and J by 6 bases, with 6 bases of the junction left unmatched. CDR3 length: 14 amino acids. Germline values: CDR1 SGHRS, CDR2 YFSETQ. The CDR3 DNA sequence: TGCGCCAGCAGCTCTACAGGGGGCGAGGATGGCTACACCTTC. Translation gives CASSSTGGEDGYTF.

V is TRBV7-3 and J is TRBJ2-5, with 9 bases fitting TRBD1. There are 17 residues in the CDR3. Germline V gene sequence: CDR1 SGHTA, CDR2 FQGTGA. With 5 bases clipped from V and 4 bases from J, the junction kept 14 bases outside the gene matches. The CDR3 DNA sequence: TGTGCCAGCAGCGCTAACGGACGGGACAGGGATGGAGAGACCCAGTACTTC. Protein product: CASSANGRDRDGETQYF. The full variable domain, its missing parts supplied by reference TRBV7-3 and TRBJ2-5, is GAGVSQTPSNKVTEKGKYVELRCDPISGHTALYWYRQSLGQGPEFLIYFQGTGAADDSGLPNDRFFAVRPEGSVSTLKIQRTERGDSAVYLCASSANGRDRDGETQYFGPGTRLLVL.

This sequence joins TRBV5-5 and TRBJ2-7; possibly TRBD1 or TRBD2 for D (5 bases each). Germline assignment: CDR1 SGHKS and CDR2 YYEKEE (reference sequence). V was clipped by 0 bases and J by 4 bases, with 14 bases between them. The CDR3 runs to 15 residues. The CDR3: CASSLDGARGYEQYF. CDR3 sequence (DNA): TGTGCCAGCAGCTTGGACGGGGCCCGCGGATACGAGCAGTACTTC.

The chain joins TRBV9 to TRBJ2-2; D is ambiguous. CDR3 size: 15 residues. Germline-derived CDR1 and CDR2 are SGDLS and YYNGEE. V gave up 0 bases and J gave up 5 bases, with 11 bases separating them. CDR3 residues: CASSVGQSGTGELFF. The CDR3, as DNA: TGTGCCAGCAGCGTAGGTCAATCCGGGACCGGGGAGCTGTTTTTT.

CDR3 sequence reads: CASSYSVGKWDTQYF. The CDR3 DNA reads as TGTGCCAGCAGTTACTCAGTCGGGAAGTGGGATACGCAGTATTTT. The chain is built from TRBV6-5 and TRBJ2-3; a possible D gene is TRBD2 (5 bases). Germline V lookup: CDR1 MNHEY, CDR2 SVGAGI. With 0 bases removed from V and 6 bases from J, the gap between germline ends came to 13 bases. The CDR3 length is 15 residues.

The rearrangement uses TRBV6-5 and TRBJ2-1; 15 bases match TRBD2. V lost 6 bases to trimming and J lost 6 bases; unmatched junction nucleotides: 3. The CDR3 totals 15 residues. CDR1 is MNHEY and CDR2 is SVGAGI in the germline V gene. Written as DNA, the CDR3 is TGTGCCAGCAGCGAGGGACTAGCGGGAGGCAATGAGCAGTTCTTC. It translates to CASSEGLAGGNEQFF.

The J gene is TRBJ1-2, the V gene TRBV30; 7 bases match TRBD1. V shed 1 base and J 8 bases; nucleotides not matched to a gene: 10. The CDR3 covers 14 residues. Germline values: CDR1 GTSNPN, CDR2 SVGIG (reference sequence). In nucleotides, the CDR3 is TGTGCCTGGAGTGAAGGGGGCAGGGGCGGAGGCTACACCTTC. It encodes CAWSEGGRGGGYTF.

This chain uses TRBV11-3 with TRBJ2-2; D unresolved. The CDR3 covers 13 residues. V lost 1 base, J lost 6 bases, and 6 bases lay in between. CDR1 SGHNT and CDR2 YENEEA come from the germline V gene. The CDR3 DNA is TGTGCCAGCAGCTTAGCATCGGCCGGGGAGCTGTTTTTT. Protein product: CASSLASAGELFF.

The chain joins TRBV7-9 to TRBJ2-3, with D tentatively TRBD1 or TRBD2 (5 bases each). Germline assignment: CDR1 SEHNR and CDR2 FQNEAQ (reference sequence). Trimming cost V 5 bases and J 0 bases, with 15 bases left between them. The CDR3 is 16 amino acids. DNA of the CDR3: TGTGCCAGCAGCGCGGCGGCAGGGACCAGCACAGATACGCAGTATTTT. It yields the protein CASSAAAGTSTDTQYF.

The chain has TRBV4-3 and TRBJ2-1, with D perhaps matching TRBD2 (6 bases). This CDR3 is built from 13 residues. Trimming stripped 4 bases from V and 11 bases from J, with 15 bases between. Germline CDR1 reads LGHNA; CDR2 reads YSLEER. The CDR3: CASSRLTGDKQFF. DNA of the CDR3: TGCGCCAGCAGCCGCCTTACGGGGGATAAGCAGTTCTTC.